This TCR beta chain appears in the sequencing data of a study of CD8+CD57+ T cells in acquired aplastic anemia. CDR3 length: 14 amino acids. V was pared by 7 bases and J by 4 bases, with 14 bases between. For CDR3 and TCR beta VDJ profiling, genomic DNA was the template used. TCRdb redid the calling of the reads with MiXCR, one entry per CDR3 protein. The sample records 150,000 to 200,000 distinct CDR3 sequences, 63% being singletons. The receptor's source is a human donor in good health. This chain uses TRBV12-3 or TRBV12-4 with TRBJ1-3, with D perhaps matching TRBD1 (5 bases). The sample consisted of sorted CD4+, CD8+, or CD8+CD57+ T cells (not recorded which) from PBMCs. Written as DNA, the CDR3 is TGTGCCAGCAAACGGGCGGGGGACGGAAACACCATATATTTT. Protein product: CASKRAGDGNTIYF.